This paragraph covers one T cell receptor beta chain sequence. These data originate in a study of blood T cell repertoires in COVID-19. Study-wide background: The study drew acute and convalescent COVID-19 samples from the United States, Italy and Spain.

Libraries were prepared by immunoSEQ multiplex PCR; TCRdb keeps only in-frame clonotypes and omits some of them. The sample contains about 250,000 clones, about 83% of which appear only once. This TCR derives from a man aged 80 or over with acute or convalescent COVID-19. The sequenced sample was peripheral blood.

The CDR3 spells CAWSVITRPNTEAFF. CDR3 in DNA: TGTGCCTGGAGTGTAATTACCAGGCCGAACACTGAAGCTTTCTTT. The genes are TRBV30 and TRBJ1-1; D ambiguous. From germline, CDR1 is GTSNPN and CDR2 SVGIG (reference sequence). The CDR3 is 15 residues long. V was clipped by 0 bases and J by 1 base, with 12 bases between them.